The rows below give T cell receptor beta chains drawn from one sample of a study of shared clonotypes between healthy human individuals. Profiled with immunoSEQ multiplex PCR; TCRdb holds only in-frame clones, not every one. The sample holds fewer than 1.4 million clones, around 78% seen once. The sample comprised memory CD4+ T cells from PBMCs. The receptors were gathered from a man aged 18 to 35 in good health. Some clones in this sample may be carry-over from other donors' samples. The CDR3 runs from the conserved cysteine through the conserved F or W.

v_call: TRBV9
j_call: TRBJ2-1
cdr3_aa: CASSVAGDSYNEQFF

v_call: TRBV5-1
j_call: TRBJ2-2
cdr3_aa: CASSPAMGLAGNTGELFF

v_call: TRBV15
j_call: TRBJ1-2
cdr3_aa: CATSRDFRQGNYGYTF

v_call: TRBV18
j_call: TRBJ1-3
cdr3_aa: CASSPAEGTIYF

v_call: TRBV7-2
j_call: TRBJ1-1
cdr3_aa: CASSSQGARAEAFF

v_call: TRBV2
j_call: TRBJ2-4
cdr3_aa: CASSMRGSGFGYF

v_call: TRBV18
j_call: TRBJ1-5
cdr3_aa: CASSPASLPGAQPQHF

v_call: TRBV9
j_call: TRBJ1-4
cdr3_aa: CASSPPGQGNEKLFF

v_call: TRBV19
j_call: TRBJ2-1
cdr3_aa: CARIYKSSYNEQFF

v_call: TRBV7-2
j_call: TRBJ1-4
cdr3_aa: CASSHAAGRDEKLFF

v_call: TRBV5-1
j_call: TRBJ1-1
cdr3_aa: CASSLGHRQGGTEAFF

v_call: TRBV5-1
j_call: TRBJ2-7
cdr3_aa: CASSLGLAGGEQYF

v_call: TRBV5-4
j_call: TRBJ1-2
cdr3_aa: CASSQDAREPIYGYTF

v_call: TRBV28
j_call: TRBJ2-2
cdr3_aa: CASLNSGTGELFF

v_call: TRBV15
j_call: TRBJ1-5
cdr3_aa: CATSRTDRVINQPQHF

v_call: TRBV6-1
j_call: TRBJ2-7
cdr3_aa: CASSPRTALSYEQYF

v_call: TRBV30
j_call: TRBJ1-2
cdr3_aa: CAWTLQGQAQGYTF

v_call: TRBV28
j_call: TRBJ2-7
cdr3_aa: CASTVRSYEQYF

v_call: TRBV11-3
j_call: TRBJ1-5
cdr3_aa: CASSLGQPQPQHF

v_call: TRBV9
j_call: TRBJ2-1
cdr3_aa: CASSVVGQNNEQFF